The 12 T cell receptor beta chains in this list originate from one sample, sequenced in a study of OX40 agonist ivuxolimab in advanced cancers. To prepare the library, the immunoSEQ multiplex PCR assay was applied. TCRdb holds this immuneACCESS table with in-frame rearrangements only. Some clones are missing; in checked studies, unresolved V genes explain under half, and the rest has no known cause. A total of more than 70,000 clones appear in this sample, 65% to 85% of them only once. About 5% of the sample comes from the top ten. The material sequenced was CD4+ or CD8+ T cells sorted from blood, taken in a trial of the OX40 agonist ivuxolimab. These receptors were taken from an adult with an advanced solid tumor such as melanoma, head and neck, liver or kidney cancer.

The V gene is TRBV13, the J gene TRBJ1-4; D call uncertain. There are 15 residues in the CDR3. The V gene lost 1 base and the J gene lost 7 bases, with 13 bases spanning the gap. The germline gives CDR1 PRHDT, CDR2 FYEKMQ (reference sequence). CDR3 nucleotide sequence: TGTGCCAGCAGCTTAGTATTGTTAGCGGGTGAAAAACTGTTTTTT. Translated: CASSLVLLAGEKLFF. Together with reference TRBV13 and TRBJ1-4, the CDR3 gives the full variable domain: AAGVIQSPRHLIKEKRETATLKCYPIPRHDTVYWYQQGPGQDPQFLISFYEKMQSDKGSIPDRFSAQQFSDYHSELNMSSLELGDSALYFCASSLVLLAGEKLFFGSGTQLSVL.

This clone has a single count. V is TRBV27 and J is TRBJ2-1; TRBD2 matches 8 bases. The trim removed 5 bases at V and 8 bases at J, leaving 8 bases unmatched. In germline, CDR1 is MNHEY, CDR2 SMNVEV (reference sequence). The CDR3 covers 14 residues. The DNA of the CDR3 is TGTGCCAGCAGTAACCGGGGGGGCCCAGATGAGCAGTTCTTC. It specifies CASSNRGGPDEQFF.

The chain combines TRBV18 with TRBJ2-7; 7 nucleotides match TRBD1. CDR3 length equals 15 residues. Trimming cost V 2 bases and J 6 bases; bases outside gene matches: 10. Germline V gene lookup returns CDR1 KGHSH and CDR2 LQKENI. The CDR3 DNA reads as TGTGCCAGCTCACCAAGGGTGAGACAGGGTAGCGAGCAGTACTTC. This codes for CASSPRVRQGSEQYF.

This chain joins TRBV7-6 and TRBJ2-7; no clear D gene. CDR3 size: 14 residues. From germline, CDR1 is SGHVS and CDR2 FNYEAQ. V lost 5 bases, J lost 0 bases, and 11 bases lay in between. The CDR3 is CASSPRRSSYEQYF. The CDR3 region has the DNA TGTGCCAGCAGCCCGAGACGGAGCTCCTACGAGCAGTACTTC.

The chain uses TRBV6-1 and TRBJ2-6, with no clear D. The CDR3 is made up of 15 amino acids. The V gene's germline CDR1 is MNHNS and CDR2 SASEGT. The V gene lost 7 bases and the J gene lost 1 base, with 11 bases spanning the gap. CDR3 nucleotides: TGTGCCAGCAAATTGGGGTCTTCTGGGGCCAACGTCCTGACTTTC. Translating gives CASKLGSSGANVLTF.

The chain joins TRBV7-3 to TRBJ2-7; 9 nucleotides align to TRBD1. Germline loops: CDR1 SGHTA, CDR2 FQGTGA. The CDR3 is 14 residues long. The V gene end was trimmed by 5 bases and the J gene end by 2 bases; junction bases not matched to a gene: 4. CDR3 residues: CASSIGQGPYEQYF. The CDR3 coding sequence is TGTGCCAGCAGCATAGGACAGGGGCCCTACGAGCAGTACTTC.

The chain carries TRBV18 and TRBJ2-1; tentatively, D is TRBD1 (8 bases). Germline CDR1 KGHSH, CDR2 LQKENI. The CDR3 consists of 14 residues. V was cut by 1 base and J by 8 bases, with 12 bases left in between. CDR3 coding DNA: TGTGCCAGCTCACCACAAACAGGGGGGGATGAGCAGTTCTTC. Protein product: CASSPQTGGDEQFF.

The chain couples TRBV10-3 to TRBJ2-1; TRBD1 aligns across 7 bases. Germline V gene data show CDR1 as ENHRY and CDR2 as SYGVKD. The CDR3 is made up of 19 amino acids. V trimming: 0 bases; J trimming: 5 bases; junction bases outside the gene matches: 16. The CDR3 sequence is CAISESRKDDRDGHNEQFF. The CDR3 DNA reads TGTGCCATCAGTGAGTCGAGGAAAGATGACAGGGACGGACACAATGAGCAGTTCTTC.

The table lists this clone with a count of one. The CDR3 sequence is CASSFFGGAYNEQFF. CDR3 DNA: TGCGCCAGCAGCTTTTTCGGGGGAGCTTACAATGAGCAGTTCTTC. The chain couples TRBV5-1 to TRBJ2-1, with D possibly TRBD2 on 6 matching bases. The CDR3 is made up of 15 amino acids. V was pared by 2 bases and J by 4 bases, with 13 bases between. Germline V gives CDR1 SGHRS, CDR2 YFSETQ.

In the case of this clone: Other DNA sequences in the sample encode the same CDR3. The V gene is TRBV7-9, the J gene TRBJ1-2; no definite D call. The germline gives CDR1 SEHNR, CDR2 FQNEAQ (reference sequence). The V gene lost 0 bases and the J gene lost 4 bases, with 3 bases spanning the gap. The CDR3 runs to 12 residues. The CDR3 bases are TGTGCCAGCAGCTTAGCTAGCTATGGCTACACCTTC. It encodes CASSLASYGYTF.

This clone came up a few times. This chain uses TRBV7-2 with TRBJ2-1; 7 bases are shared with TRBD1. The trim removed 5 bases at V and 5 bases at J, leaving 6 bases unmatched. Germline lookup yields CDR1 SGHTA and CDR2 FQGNSA. The CDR3 contains 14 residues. CDR3 amino acids: CASSPGTVNNEQFF. CDR3 bases: TGTGCCAGCAGCCCCGGGACAGTGAACAATGAGCAGTTCTTC.

The rearrangement joins TRBV5-1 to TRBJ2-1; TRBD2 aligns across 8 bases. Trimming took 0 bases from V and 12 from J; bases not matched to a gene: 5. The CDR3 extends over 13 amino acids. The germline V gene encodes CDR1 SGHRS and CDR2 YFSETQ. Here the CDR3 reads CASSLGEAGGQFF. As DNA, the CDR3 is TGCGCCAGCAGCTTGGGCGAGGCGGGAGGGCAGTTCTTC.